The rows below give T cell receptor beta chains drawn from one sample of a study of T cell repertoires in cytomegalovirus infection. Antigens of these TCRs are unknown. TCRdb processed the reads anew with MiXCR; each CDR3 protein has one entry. The sample shows 450,000 to 600,000 distinct CDR3 sequences, 33% of them seen only once. The source material was cultured PBMCs, sampled from culture after CMV antigen stimulation. These receptors were obtained from a human donor in good health (CMV status not recorded). Some clones in this sample may be carry-over from other donors' samples. Both conserved end residues are part of each CDR3. The D gene is left open where the match is weak. The size of a clone is reported for some rows only, either as once, few or many, or as a class for expanded clones.

J gene,clone size,D gene,V gene,CDR3 protein,CDR3 DNA
TRBJ1-5,.,.,TRBV27,CASSIQGPRQPQHF,TGTGCCAGCAGTATACAGGGTCCGAGACAGCCCCAGCATTTT
TRBJ2-7,.,.,TRBV6-8,CASNEGNSYEQYF,TGTGCCAGCAATGAGGGCAACTCCTACGAGCAGTACTTC
TRBJ1-5,.,.,TRBV20-1,CSATGGDNQPQHF,TGCAGTGCTACGGGGGGAGACAATCAGCCCCAGCATTTT
TRBJ2-7,few,TRBD2,TRBV6-5,CASSYVGASGYEQYF,TGTGCCAGCAGTTACGTTGGGGCTAGCGGGTACGAGCAGTACTTC
TRBJ2-1,.,TRBD2,TRBV10-3,CAITETSGGSSEQFF,TGTGCCATCACCGAAACTAGCGGGGGCTCTAGTGAGCAGTTCTTC
TRBJ1-2,.,TRBD1,TRBV7-2,CASSLARGRGYTF,TGTGCCAGCAGCTTAGCTAGGGGGCGCGGCTACACCTTC
TRBJ2-3,.,TRBD1,TRBV27,CASSPAQDRAGRYTQYF,TGTGCCAGCAGTCCCGCCCAAGACAGGGCCGGCCGTTATACGCAGTATTTT
TRBJ2-2,.,.,TRBV7-6,CASSRALRTNTGELFF,TGTGCCAGCAGCAGGGCTTTGCGGACGAACACCGGGGAGCTGTTTTTT
TRBJ1-6,.,.,TRBV7-2,CASSFNGQPSNSPLHF,TGTGCCAGCAGCTTTAATGGGCAGCCCTCAAATTCACCCCTCCACTTT
TRBJ2-3,few,.,TRBV4-2,CASSQVEGLGTDTQYF,TGTGCCAGCAGCCAAGTAGAGGGCCTGGGAACAGATACGCAGTATTTT
TRBJ1-1,.,.,TRBV10-3,CAISGDWGGTEAFF,TGTGCCATCAGTGGGGATTGGGGGGGCACTGAAGCTTTCTTT
TRBJ2-1,.,TRBD1,TRBV28,CASSFQTGFYNEQFF,TGTGCCAGCAGTTTCCAGACAGGGTTCTACAATGAGCAGTTCTTC
TRBJ2-1,few,.,TRBV11-2,CASSLSIHTARAGFF,TGTGCCAGCAGCTTAAGTATACATACGGCCAGGGCAGGGTTCTTC
TRBJ1-4,.,.,TRBV4-1,CASSQGGQPLNEKLFF,TGCGCCAGCAGCCAAGGGGGACAACCTTTAAATGAAAAACTGTTTTTT
TRBJ2-7,.,.,TRBV28,CASSLPRVLDLPAYF,TGTGCCAGCAGTCTACCGCGCGTTTTGGACTTGCCGGCGTACTTC
TRBJ2-7,.,.,TRBV27,CASSATMTYEQYF,TGTGCCAGCAGTGCGACGATGACCTACGAGCAGTACTTC
TRBJ1-1,.,.,TRBV6-1,CASSAEGKNTEAFF,TGTGCCAGCAGTGCCGAAGGGAAGAACACTGAAGCTTTCTTT
TRBJ1-2,.,.,TRBV25-1,CASSEYEGLNYGYTF,TGTGCCAGCAGTGAATACGAGGGGCTTAACTATGGCTACACCTTC
TRBJ1-2,.,.,TRBV19,CASSIINYGYTF,TGTGCCAGTAGCATCATAAACTATGGCTACACCTTC
TRBJ2-1,.,.,TRBV3-1,CASSQGVYNEQFF,TGTGCCAGCAGCCAAGGAGTCTACAATGAGCAGTTCTTC
TRBJ2-3,.,.,TRBV7-2,CASSQNWADTQYF,TGTGCCAGCAGCCAGAATTGGGCAGATACGCAGTATTTT
TRBJ2-5,.,TRBD2,TRBV27,CASSLGTSGRIGQETQYF,TGTGCCAGCAGTTTAGGGACTAGCGGGAGGATAGGGCAAGAGACCCAGTACTTC
TRBJ2-5,.,.,TRBV4-1,CASSQTGGTGSTQYF,TGCGCCAGCAGCCAGACGGGGGGGACAGGGTCAACCCAGTACTTC
TRBJ1-5,.,.,TRBV24-1,CATSSSQVSSGNNQPQHF,TGTGCCACCAGCAGTTCCCAAGTGTCTTCAGGGAACAATCAGCCCCAGCATTTT
TRBJ2-7,.,TRBD2,TRBV7-8,CASSSGLAAREQYF,TGTGCCAGCAGCTCGGGACTAGCAGCCCGCGAGCAGTACTTC
TRBJ2-5,.,TRBD2,TRBV19,CASSEGTTRETQYF,TGTGCCAGTAGTGAGGGGACTACTAGGGAGACCCAGTACTTC
TRBJ1-1,few,.,TRBV25-1,CASSVGGPENEAFF,TGTGCCAGCAGTGTAGGGGGGCCCGAAAATGAAGCTTTCTTT
TRBJ1-1,.,.,TRBV5-3,CARSPRWVLRDTEAFF,TGTGCCAGAAGCCCTCGTTGGGTCTTACGCGACACTGAAGCTTTCTTT
TRBJ2-3,many,.,TRBV7-8,CASSLVTPRDTQYF,TGTGCCAGCAGCTTAGTTACCCCTAGGGATACGCAGTATTTT
TRBJ2-2,once,.,TRBV6-2/TRBV6-3,CASSRGTASNTGELFF,TGTGCCAGCAGTCGAGGGACGGCATCGAACACCGGGGAGCTGTTTTTT